Listed here are 32 T cell receptor beta chains from one sample, sequenced in a study of vaccination effects on CD4 cells after COVID-19. No antigen is known for these receptors. This table comes from immunoSEQ multiplex PCR, and its TCRdb copy is limited to in-frame clones, with some not included. The sample lists more than 25,000 clones, around 75% occurring once. CD4+ T cells specific for antigen were expanded with viral peptide pools by the ViraFEST assay before sequencing. Subsequent to a culture period of about ten days, CD4+ T cells were isolated. Either the BNT162b2 or mRNA-1273 vaccine was given to participants in two doses. Sequencing used CD4+ T cells from PBMCs cultured with HCoV-229E spike peptides, obtained after COVID-19 vaccination. The origin of the receptors is a human donor who received a COVID-19 vaccine.

The chain employs TRBV5-1 and TRBJ1-1, with 8 bases identical to TRBD1. V was clipped by 4 bases and J by 4 bases; unmatched bases: 6. There are 14 residues in the CDR3. Germline CDR1 is SGHRS and CDR2 is YFSETQ. This CDR3 reads CASSTGQGITEAFF. Here the CDR3 DNA reads TGCGCCAGCAGCACCGGACAGGGAATCACTGAAGCTTTCTTT.

This chain joins TRBV24-1 and TRBJ2-1; D unresolved. V lost 5 bases, J lost 7 bases, and 5 bases lay in between. The CDR3 sequence is 11 residues long. Germline CDR1 and CDR2: KGHDR and SFDVKD. CDR3 sequence (DNA): TGTGCCACCAGTGTACAAAATGAGCAGTTCTTC. This translates into CATSVQNEQFF.

This chain joins TRBV10-1 and TRBJ2-3, with D perhaps being TRBD1 or TRBD2 (5 bases each). Trimming removed 7 bases at V and 4 bases at J, with 21 bases between. Germline CDR1 reads WNHNN; CDR2 reads SYGVQD (reference sequence). This CDR3 contains 16 residues. The CDR3 loop reads CASKERRAGSADTQYF. In DNA, the CDR3 is TGCGCCAGCAAAGAACGAAGGGCAGGGAGCGCAGATACGCAGTATTTT.

V usage is TRBV6-6 and J usage is TRBJ1-5, with 8 bases matching TRBD1. Germline loops: CDR1 MNHNY, CDR2 SVGAGI (reference sequence). The CDR3 covers 15 residues. V was pared by 2 bases and J by 11 bases, with 11 bases of the junction left unmatched. CDR3 sequence: CASSYAGQAQEAQHF. Here the CDR3 DNA reads TGTGCCAGCAGTTACGCGGGACAGGCCCAGGAAGCCCAGCATTTT.

Note on this clone: The sample holds other DNA sequences that translate to the same CDR3. The chain employs TRBV10-3 and TRBJ1-1; 7 nucleotides match TRBD1. With 0 bases clipped from V and 0 bases from J, the junction kept 1 base outside the gene matches. Germline CDR1 reads ENHRY; CDR2 reads SYGVKD. The CDR3 covers 15 residues. The CDR3, as DNA: TGTGCCATCAGTGAGTCCGGGACAGTGAACACTGAAGCTTTCTTT. It specifies CAISESGTVNTEAFF.

V is TRBV11-3 and J is TRBJ2-3; TRBD1 is a possible D gene (6 bases). Trimming stripped 6 bases from V and 1 base from J, with 17 bases between. The CDR3 is 16 residues long. Germline loops: CDR1 SGHNT, CDR2 YENEEA. The chain's CDR3 is CASSYDGGLGTDTQYF. DNA of the CDR3: TGTGCCAGCAGTTACGATGGGGGCCTAGGCACAGATACGCAGTATTTT.

This sequence joins TRBV18 and TRBJ1-3, with a possible D match to TRBD1 (6 bases). The CDR3 runs to 14 residues. Per germline, CDR1 KGHSH and CDR2 LQKENI. Deletions cut 3 bases from V and 6 bases from J, with 12 bases between. The CDR3 coding sequence is TGTGCCAGCTCACCGAGCACAGGGTTAAACACCATATATTTT. Translation: CASSPSTGLNTIYF.

This clone was observed once. The genes are TRBV18 and TRBJ2-4; 7 positions agree with TRBD1. The junction had 2 bases not matched to a gene; V was cut back by 0 bases and J by 6 bases. CDR3 size: 14 residues. Germline-derived CDR1 and CDR2 are KGHSH and LQKENI. In nucleotides, the CDR3 is TGTGCCAGCTCACCACCGGACAGGCCAAACATTCAGTACTTC. Its protein is CASSPPDRPNIQYF.

The J gene is TRBJ1-2, the V gene TRBV12-3 or TRBV12-4; 7 positions match TRBD1. After removal of 5 bases from V and 8 bases from J, the junction contained 8 bases not matched to a gene. The CDR3 sequence is 13 residues long. The CDR3 nucleotides read TGTGCCAGCAGTCGAGGGGGCGCGGTAGGCTACACCTTC. It translates to CASSRGGAVGYTF.

This chain connects TRBV7-9 to TRBJ2-3; unclear D gene. The CDR3 consists of 14 residues. Between the trimmed V and J ends, which lost 6 bases and 0 bases, there was a span of 10 bases. Germline CDR1 reads SEHNR; CDR2 reads FQNEAQ (reference sequence). CDR3 coding DNA: TGTGCCAGCAGTAAGATGGGAAGCACAGATACGCAGTATTTT. Translating it yields CASSKMGSTDTQYF. Together with reference TRBV7-9 and TRBJ2-3, the CDR3 gives the full variable domain: DTGVSQNPRHKITKRGQNVTFRCDPISEHNRLYWYRQTLGQGPEFLTYFQNEAQLEKSRLLSDRFSAERPKGSFSTLEIQRTEQGDSAMYLCASSKMGSTDTQYFGPGTRLTVL.

The chain joins TRBV5-1 to TRBJ2-1, with D perhaps being TRBD1 or TRBD2 (6 bases each). CDR3 length: 15 residues. CDR1 and CDR2 from the germline V gene are SGHRS and YFSETQ. The V end was cut by 4 bases, the J end by 5 bases, with 16 bases between. The CDR3 DNA reads TGCGCCAGCAGCGCCCACGGGGGCTTTGACAATGAGCAGTTCTTC. Protein: CASSAHGGFDNEQFF.

This clone was seen only a few times. The chain combines TRBV3-1 (or the pseudogene TRBV3-2) with TRBJ2-1; D is undetermined. Trimming stripped 3 bases from V and 8 bases from J, with 23 bases between. The CDR3 covers 17 residues. Germline-derived CDR1 and CDR2 are LGHDT and YNNKEL (reference sequence). In DNA form, the CDR3 reads TGTGCCAGCAGCCAGGCACGATCTAGACCATTTGACGATGAGCAGTTCTTC. Translating it yields CASSQARSRPFDDEQFF.

V gene TRBV18 combines with J gene TRBJ2-1; 7 bases map to TRBD2. The CDR3 consists of 17 residues. V dropped 3 bases and J dropped 5; count of bases not matched to a gene: 13. CDR1 and CDR2 (germline): KGHSH, LQKENI. CDR3 in amino acids: CASSPRGQAGFNNEQFF. The DNA of the CDR3 is TGTGCCAGCTCACCCCGAGGACAAGCGGGATTTAACAATGAGCAGTTCTTC.

The chain has TRBV18 and TRBJ1-1; TRBD1 might be the D (5 bases). V lost 4 bases, J lost 5 bases, and 11 bases lay in between. The CDR3 extends over 13 amino acids. Germline lookup yields CDR1 KGHSH and CDR2 LQKENI. The CDR3 DNA is TGTGCCAGCTCACGAGAAAGGGGTACTGAAGCTTTCTTT. Translated: CASSRERGTEAFF. Together with reference TRBV18 and TRBJ1-1, the CDR3 gives the full variable domain: NAGVMQNPRHLVRRRGQEARLRCSPMKGHSHVYWYRQLPEEGLKFMVYLQKENIIDESGMPKERFSAEFPKEGPSILRIQQVVRGDSAAYFCASSRERGTEAFFGQGTRLTVV.

The chain has TRBV5-6 and TRBJ2-7, with 10 bases aligning to TRBD2. This CDR3 contains 15 residues. Unmatched junction bases numbered 6, after V lost 4 bases and J lost 2 bases. CDR1 is SGHDT and CDR2 is YYEEEE in the germline V gene. CDR3 region: CASSQGLAGAYEQYF. DNA for the CDR3: TGTGCCAGCAGCCAAGGCCTAGCGGGAGCCTACGAGCAGTACTTC.

The gene calls are TRBV12-3 or TRBV12-4 and TRBJ1-5; TRBD1 might be the D (5 bases). The CDR3 is 13 residues long. Trimming left V 7 bases short and J 4 bases short, with 11 bases between. The CDR3 spells CASTPGLNQPQHF. CDR3 in DNA: TGTGCCAGCACCCCAGGGTTGAATCAGCCCCAGCATTTT.

The chain carries TRBV24-1 and TRBJ2-5, with D tentatively TRBD2 (6 bases). Trimming cost V 3 bases and J 5 bases, with 15 bases left between them. In germline, CDR1 is KGHDR, CDR2 SFDVKD. The CDR3 length is 15 residues. The CDR3 DNA reads TGTGCCACCAGTGATGCTTCCGGGGGACGGGAGACCCAGTACTTC. This gives the protein CATSDASGGRETQYF.

This clone showed up just a few times. The CDR3 loop is CASRVSGTGELFF. CDR3 bases: TGTGCCAGCAGGGTGTCGGGCACCGGGGAGCTGTTTTTT. This chain uses TRBV2 with TRBJ2-2, with unresolved D. Looked up from germline, CDR1 is SNHLY and CDR2 is FYNNEI. V lost 6 bases and J lost 4, with 9 bases in between. The CDR3 sequence is 13 residues long. Full variable domain (missing parts from reference TRBV2 and TRBJ2-2): EPEVTQTPSHQVTQMGQEVILRCVPISNHLYFYWYRQILGQKVEFLVSFYNNEISEKSEIFDDQFSVERPDGSNFTLKIRSTKLEDSAMYFCASRVSGTGELFFGEGSRLTVL.

The DNA for the CDR3 is TGTGCCAGCAGCTTAGCCAGGACGACCTATGGCTACACCTTC. It codes for CASSLARTTYGYTF. This chain links TRBV11-2 with TRBJ1-2; no firm D call. The V gene lost 1 base and the J gene lost 4 bases, with 10 bases spanning the gap. The CDR3 extends over 14 amino acids. CDR1 is SGHAT and CDR2 is FQNNGV in the germline V gene.

V is TRBV5-1 and J is TRBJ2-7, with 8 bases fitting TRBD2. The junction had 10 bases not matched to a gene; V was cut back by 6 bases and J by 5 bases. This CDR3 spans 14 amino acids. Germline CDR1 reads SGHRS; CDR2 reads YFSETQ. The CDR3 loop is CASNAGTRFNEQYF. CDR3 coding DNA: TGCGCCAGCAACGCCGGGACTAGGTTCAACGAGCAGTACTTC. Looking up the rest from reference TRBV5-1 and TRBJ2-7 gives the full variable domain: KAGVTQTPRYLIKTRGQQVTLSCSPISGHRSVSWYQQTPGQGLQFLFEYFSETQRNKGNFPGRFSGRQFSNSRSEMNVSTLELGDSALYLCASNAGTRFNEQYFGPGTRLTVT.

This sequence joins TRBV3-1 (or the pseudogene TRBV3-2) and TRBJ1-6; the D is unclear. Germline CDR1 is LGHDT and CDR2 is YNNKEL (reference sequence). CDR3 length: 14 amino acids. V was pared by 0 bases and J by 11 bases, with 11 bases between. The CDR3: CASSQEAAKAPLHF. The DNA for the CDR3 is TGTGCCAGCAGCCAAGAAGCGGCAAAGGCACCCCTCCACTTT.

This clone has just a few counts. The chain employs TRBV7-2 and TRBJ2-7; TRBD2 aligns across 8 bases. V lost 5 bases, J lost 5 bases, and 8 bases stayed unmatched. Germline V CDR1 and CDR2: SGHTA, FQGNSA. CDR3 size: 14 residues. The CDR3 spells CASSASGRGHEQYF. The CDR3 region has the DNA TGTGCCAGCAGCGCGAGCGGGAGAGGTCACGAGCAGTACTTC.

The chain recombines TRBV11-3 with TRBJ1-5; D is unclear. The CDR3 consists of 13 residues. Trimming took 3 bases from V and 5 from J, leaving 8 bases between them. Germline V lookup: CDR1 SGHNT, CDR2 YENEEA. CDR3 protein: CASSFSRDQPQHF. CDR3 in DNA: TGTGCCAGCAGCTTCTCTCGGGATCAGCCCCAGCATTTT.

The V and J genes are TRBV28 and TRBJ2-7, with TRBD1 matching over 7 bases. With V trimmed by 6 bases and J by 4 bases, 6 bases remained unmatched. Germline CDR1 MDHEN, CDR2 SYDVKM. This CDR3 has 13 amino acids. This CDR3 reads CASRRQGSYEQYF. Written as DNA, the CDR3 is TGTGCCAGCAGAAGACAGGGAAGTTACGAGCAGTACTTC.

This clone was picked up a small number of times. This sequence joins TRBV27 and TRBJ2-6; 7 nucleotides match TRBD1. The germline gives CDR1 MNHEY, CDR2 SMNVEV (reference sequence). This CDR3 is 17 amino acids long. Trimming at V came to 5 bases and at J to 0 bases, leaving 7 bases not matched to a gene. The CDR3 DNA follows: TGTGCCAGCAGTCCGAAAGACAGGGTCTCTGGGGCCAACGTCCTGACTTTC. Its protein product is CASSPKDRVSGANVLTF.

This clone is a singleton in its sample. The CDR3 spells CASSLERRIRGRLNQPQHF. In DNA form, the CDR3 reads TGTGCCAGCAGCTTAGAAAGGCGGATCCGGGGTCGTCTAAATCAGCCCCAGCATTTT. V and J are TRBV7-8 and TRBJ1-5; no clear D gene. The CDR3 extends over 19 amino acids. V lost 1 base to trimming and J lost 4 bases, with 23 bases between them. CDR1 is SGHVS, CDR2 FQNEAQ, per germline.

The chain links TRBV27 to TRBJ2-1; 12 positions match TRBD2. V lost 6 bases to trimming and J lost 9 bases; unmatched junction nucleotides: 6. Germline-derived CDR1 and CDR2 are MNHEY and SMNVEV (reference sequence). The CDR3 extends over 14 amino acids. CDR3 in DNA: TGTGCCAGCAGATTTACTAGCGGGAGGACTGAGCAGTTCTTC. It codes for CASRFTSGRTEQFF.

This clone was seen a handful of times. The V gene is TRBV7-9, the J gene TRBJ2-5; 7 bases align to TRBD1. Per the germline V gene, CDR1 is SEHNR and CDR2 is FQNEAQ (reference sequence). The V gene end was trimmed by 4 bases and the J gene end by 2 bases; junction bases not matched to a gene: 13. This CDR3 region has 17 residues. The DNA for the CDR3 is TGTGCCAGCAGCTGGATGTCAGGGACAGCCGTTCAAGAGACCCAGTACTTC. Translating gives CASSWMSGTAVQETQYF.

This rearrangement joins TRBV3-1 (or the pseudogene TRBV3-2) to TRBJ1-5; possibly TRBD1 for D (5 bases). V shed 4 bases and J shed 6 bases, with 13 bases lying between them. CDR3 length: 14 residues. Germline V CDR1 and CDR2: LGHDT, YNNKEL (reference sequence). CDR3 region: CASSPDSTGQPQHF. In nucleotides, the CDR3 is TGTGCCAGCAGCCCAGACAGTACCGGTCAGCCCCAGCATTTT.

The CDR3 region has the DNA TGTGCCAGCAGTACGCCGGGACAGGGTTCCTACGAGCAGTACTTC. It encodes CASSTPGQGSYEQYF. The chain links TRBV6-5 to TRBJ2-7, with 9 bases fitting TRBD1. Germline lookup yields CDR1 MNHEY and CDR2 SVGAGI. The V gene end was trimmed by 5 bases and the J gene end by 1 base; junction bases not matched to a gene: 6. This CDR3 contains 15 residues.

This clone was counted once. The chain recombines TRBV19 with TRBJ2-7; D unresolved. The CDR3 contains 13 residues. The ends were cut back, 4 bases at V and 1 base at J, with 8 bases in the middle. The germline V gene has CDR1 LNHDA and CDR2 SQIVND (reference sequence). The CDR3 coding sequence is TGTGCCAGTAGTAAGGACGGTTCCTACGAGCAGTACTTC. It specifies CASSKDGSYEQYF.

The genes are TRBV3-1 (or the pseudogene TRBV3-2) and TRBJ1-3; no definite D call. The length of the CDR3 is 16 residues. Deletions cut 0 bases from V and 4 bases from J, with 13 bases between. Germline V gene data show CDR1 as LGHDT and CDR2 as YNNKEL (reference sequence). The CDR3 reads CASSQDYAGYGNTIYF. DNA for the CDR3: TGTGCCAGCAGCCAAGATTACGCGGGGTACGGAAACACCATATATTTT.